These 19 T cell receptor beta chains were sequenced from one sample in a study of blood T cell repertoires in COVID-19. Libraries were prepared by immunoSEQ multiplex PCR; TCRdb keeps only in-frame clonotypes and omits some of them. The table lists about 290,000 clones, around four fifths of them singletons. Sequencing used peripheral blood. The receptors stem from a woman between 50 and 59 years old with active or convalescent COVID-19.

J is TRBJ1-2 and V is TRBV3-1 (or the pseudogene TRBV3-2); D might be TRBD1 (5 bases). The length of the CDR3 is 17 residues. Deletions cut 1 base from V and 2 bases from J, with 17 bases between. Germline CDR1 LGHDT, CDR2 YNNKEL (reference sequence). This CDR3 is CASSQVHRAGKNYGYTF. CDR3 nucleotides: TGTGCCAGCAGCCAAGTTCACCGGGCAGGGAAAAACTATGGCTACACCTTC.

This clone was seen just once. The CDR3 protein is CASSYSYSMNYGYTF. The CDR3 DNA is TGTGCCAGCAGTTACTCGTACTCTATGAACTATGGCTACACCTTC. This sequence joins TRBV6-5 and TRBJ1-2, with unresolved D. This CDR3 is 15 amino acids long. V was trimmed by 0 bases and J by 2 bases, leaving 10 bases between them. Germline V gene lookup returns CDR1 MNHEY and CDR2 SVGAGI.

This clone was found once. The CDR3 is CASSGRTSGIYEQYF. DNA for the CDR3: TGTGCCAGTAGTGGGAGGACTAGCGGGATATACGAGCAGTACTTC. This sequence joins TRBV19 and TRBJ2-7; 12 nucleotides align to TRBD2. J gave up 4 bases and V 5 bases, and 6 bases lay outside the gene matches. The CDR3 has 15 amino acids. The germline CDR1 and CDR2 sequences are LNHDA and SQIVND (reference sequence). Full variable domain (missing parts from reference TRBV19 and TRBJ2-7): DGGITQSPKYLFRKEGQNVTLSCEQNLNHDAMYWYRQDPGQGLRLIYYSQIVNDFQKGDIAEGYSVSREKKESFPLTVTSAQKNPTAFYLCASSGRTSGIYEQYFGPGTRLTVT.

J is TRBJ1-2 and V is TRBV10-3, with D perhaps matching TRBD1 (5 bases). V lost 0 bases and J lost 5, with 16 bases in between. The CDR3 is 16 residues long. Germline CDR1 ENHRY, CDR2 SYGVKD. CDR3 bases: TGTGCCATCAGTGAGTCGGATGTGACTGGGGCATATGGCTACACCTTC. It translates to CAISESDVTGAYGYTF.

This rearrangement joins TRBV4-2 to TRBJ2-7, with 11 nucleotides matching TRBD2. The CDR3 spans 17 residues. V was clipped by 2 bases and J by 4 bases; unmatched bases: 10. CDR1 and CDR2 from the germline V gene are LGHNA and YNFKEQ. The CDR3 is CASSQLPGTSGRYEQYF. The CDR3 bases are TGTGCCAGCAGCCAACTTCCCGGGACTAGCGGTAGATACGAGCAGTACTTC.

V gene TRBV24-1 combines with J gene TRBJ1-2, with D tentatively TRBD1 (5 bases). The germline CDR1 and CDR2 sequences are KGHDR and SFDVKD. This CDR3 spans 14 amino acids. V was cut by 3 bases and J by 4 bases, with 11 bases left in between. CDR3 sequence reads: CATSDQGFGYGYTF. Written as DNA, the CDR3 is TGTGCCACCAGTGATCAGGGATTCGGCTATGGCTACACCTTC.

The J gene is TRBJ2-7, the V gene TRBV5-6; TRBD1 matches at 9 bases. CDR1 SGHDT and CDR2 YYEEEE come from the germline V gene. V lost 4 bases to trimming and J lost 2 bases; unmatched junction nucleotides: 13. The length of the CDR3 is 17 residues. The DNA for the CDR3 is TGTGCCAGCAGCGCCCCCCCCGGGACAGGGTCTACCTACGAGCAGTACTTC. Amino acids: CASSAPPGTGSTYEQYF.

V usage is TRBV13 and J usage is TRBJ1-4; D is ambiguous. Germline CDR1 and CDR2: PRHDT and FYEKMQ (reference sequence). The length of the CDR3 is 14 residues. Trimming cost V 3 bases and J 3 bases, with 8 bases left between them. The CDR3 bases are TGTGCCAGCAGCTTGTTTAGATCTAATGAAAAACTGTTTTTT. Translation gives CASSLFRSNEKLFF.

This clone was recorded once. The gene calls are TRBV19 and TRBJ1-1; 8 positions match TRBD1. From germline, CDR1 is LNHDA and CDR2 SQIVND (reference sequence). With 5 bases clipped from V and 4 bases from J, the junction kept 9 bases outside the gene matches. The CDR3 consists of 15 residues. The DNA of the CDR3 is TGTGCCAGTAGTCCTCGGGACAGGCGGGCCACTGAAGCTTTCTTT. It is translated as CASSPRDRRATEAFF.

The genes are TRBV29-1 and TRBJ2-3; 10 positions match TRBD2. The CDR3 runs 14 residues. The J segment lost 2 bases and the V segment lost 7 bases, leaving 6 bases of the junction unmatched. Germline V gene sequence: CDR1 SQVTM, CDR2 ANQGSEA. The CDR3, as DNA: TGCAGCGGGATACTAGCGGGACTCACAGATACGCAGTATTTT. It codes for CSGILAGLTDTQYF.

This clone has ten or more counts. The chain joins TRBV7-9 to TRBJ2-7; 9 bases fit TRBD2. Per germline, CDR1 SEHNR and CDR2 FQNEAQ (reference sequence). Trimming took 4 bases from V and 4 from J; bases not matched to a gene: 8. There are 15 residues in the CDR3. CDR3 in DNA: TGTGCCAGCAGCTCTGGGCGGGAGGGCGGTTACGAGCAGTACTTC. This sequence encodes CASSSGREGGYEQYF.

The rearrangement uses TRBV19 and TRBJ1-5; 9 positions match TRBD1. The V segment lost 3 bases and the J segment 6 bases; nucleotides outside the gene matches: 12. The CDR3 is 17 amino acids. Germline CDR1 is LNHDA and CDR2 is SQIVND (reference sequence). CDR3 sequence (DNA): TGTGCCAGTAGTATCCGTCGAACAGGGGGCCTCGGTCAGCCCCAGCATTTT. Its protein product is CASSIRRTGGLGQPQHF.

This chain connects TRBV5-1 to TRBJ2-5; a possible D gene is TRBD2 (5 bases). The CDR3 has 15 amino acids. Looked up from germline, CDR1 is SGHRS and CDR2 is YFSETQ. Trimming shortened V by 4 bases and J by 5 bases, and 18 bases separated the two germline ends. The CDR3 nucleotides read TGCGCCAGCAGCCGGTCGCGCGGAAGGGAGGAGACCCAGTACTTC. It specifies CASSRSRGREETQYF.

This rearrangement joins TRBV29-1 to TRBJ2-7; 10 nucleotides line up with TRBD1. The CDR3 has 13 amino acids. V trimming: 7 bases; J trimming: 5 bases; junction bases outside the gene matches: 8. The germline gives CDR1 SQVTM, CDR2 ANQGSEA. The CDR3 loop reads CSGGQGWANEQYF. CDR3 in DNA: TGCAGCGGGGGACAGGGGTGGGCTAACGAGCAGTACTTC.

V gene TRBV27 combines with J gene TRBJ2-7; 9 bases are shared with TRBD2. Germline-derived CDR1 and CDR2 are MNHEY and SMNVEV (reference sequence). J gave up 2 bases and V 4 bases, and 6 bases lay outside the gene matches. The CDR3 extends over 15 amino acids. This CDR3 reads CASSSVAGAAYEQYF. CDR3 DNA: TGTGCCAGCAGTTCCGTAGCGGGAGCGGCCTACGAGCAGTACTTC.

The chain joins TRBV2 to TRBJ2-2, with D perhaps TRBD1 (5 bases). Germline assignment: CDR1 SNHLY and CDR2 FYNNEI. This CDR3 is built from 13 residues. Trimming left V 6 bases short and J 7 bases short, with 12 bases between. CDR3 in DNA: TGTGCCAGCAGGGACACAGGAATCGGGGAGCTGTTTTTT. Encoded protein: CASRDTGIGELFF.

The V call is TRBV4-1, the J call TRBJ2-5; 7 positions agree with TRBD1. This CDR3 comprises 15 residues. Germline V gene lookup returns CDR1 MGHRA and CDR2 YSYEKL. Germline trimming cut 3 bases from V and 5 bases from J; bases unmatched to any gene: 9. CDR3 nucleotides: TGCGCCAGCAGCCAGAGAACAGGGGTCGGGGAGACCCAGTACTTC. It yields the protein CASSQRTGVGETQYF.

The CDR3 sequence: CASSLLKFYTF. The CDR3 DNA reads TGTGCCAGCAGCCTCCTAAAGTTCTACACCTTC. This chain links TRBV28 with TRBJ1-2; unclear D gene. The CDR3 is 11 residues long. V was shortened by 6 bases and J by 10 bases, with 12 bases between the two germline ends. In germline, CDR1 is MDHEN, CDR2 SYDVKM.

CDR3 DNA sequence: TGTGCCATCAAAGACAGGCCTAATGAAAAACTGTTTTTT. Translation gives CAIKDRPNEKLFF. The chain recombines TRBV10-3 with TRBJ1-4; D may be TRBD1 (6 bases). This CDR3 is built from 13 residues. Trimming stripped 7 bases from V and 3 bases from J, with 9 bases between. Germline V gene sequence: CDR1 ENHRY, CDR2 SYGVKD.